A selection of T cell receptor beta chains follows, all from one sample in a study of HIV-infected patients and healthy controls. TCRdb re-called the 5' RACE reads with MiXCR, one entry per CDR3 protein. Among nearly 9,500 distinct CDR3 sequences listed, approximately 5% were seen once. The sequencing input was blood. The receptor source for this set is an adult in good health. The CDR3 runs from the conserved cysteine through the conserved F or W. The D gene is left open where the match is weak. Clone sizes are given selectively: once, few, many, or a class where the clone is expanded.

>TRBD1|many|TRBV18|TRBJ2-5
TGTGCCAGCTCCCACTCCGGGACAGGTGAAGAGACCCAGTACTTC
CASSHSGTGEETQYF
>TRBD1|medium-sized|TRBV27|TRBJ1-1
TGTGCCAGCACTCGGACAGGGGGAAACAGAGCTGAAGCTTTCTTT
CASTRTGGNRAEAFF
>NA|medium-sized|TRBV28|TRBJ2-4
TGTGCCAGCGGACACTCGACAGTAGACGGGAACATTCAGTACTTC
CASGHSTVDGNIQYF
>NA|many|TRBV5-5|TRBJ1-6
TGTGCCAGCAGCTTGTACAGCAGGCCCTCCTATAATTCACCCCTCCACTTT
CASSLYSRPSYNSPLHF
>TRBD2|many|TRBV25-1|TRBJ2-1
TGTGCCACCACGACTAGCGGAGTTTACAATGAGCAGTTCTTC
CATTTSGVYNEQFF
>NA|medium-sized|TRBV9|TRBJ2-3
TGTGCCAGCAGCGTAGGCCAGTTGACAGATACGCAGTATTTT
CASSVGQLTDTQYF
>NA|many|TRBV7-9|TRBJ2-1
TGTGCCAGCAGCTGGACGGGCCCCTACAATGAGCAGTTCTTC
CASSWTGPYNEQFF
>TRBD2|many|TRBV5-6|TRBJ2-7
TGTGCCAGCAGCCCTTGGACTAGCGGGAGTCTGAGGAACGAGCAGTACTTC
CASSPWTSGSLRNEQYF
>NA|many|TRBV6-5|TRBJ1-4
TGTGCCAGCAGTCCCCGAGGCGACGGTGAAAAACTGTTTTTT
CASSPRGDGEKLFF
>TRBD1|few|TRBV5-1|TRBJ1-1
TGCGCCAGCAGCGCGACAGGGACCCTGAACACTGAAGCTTTCTTT
CASSATGTLNTEAFF
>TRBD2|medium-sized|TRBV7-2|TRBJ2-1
TGTGCCAGCAGCTTGGGACTAGCGAGTTACAATGAGCAGTTCTTC
CASSLGLASYNEQFF
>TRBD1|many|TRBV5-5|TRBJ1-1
TGTGCCAGCAGCTTGAAGGGACAGAAGAACACTGAAGCTTTCTTT
CASSLKGQKNTEAFF
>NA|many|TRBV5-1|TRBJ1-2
TGCGCCAGCAGCCCCTGGACAGATAGCGTCTATGGCTACACCTTC
CASSPWTDSVYGYTF
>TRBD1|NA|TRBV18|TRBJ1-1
TGTGCCAGCTCATCACTAGGACAGGGCACTGAAGCTTTCTTT
CASSSLGQGTEAFF
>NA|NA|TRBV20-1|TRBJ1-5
TGCAGTGCTAGAGAGGGGTCTGGGGGGGCCTTTGGCAATCAGCCCCAGCATTTT
CSAREGSGGAFGNQPQHF
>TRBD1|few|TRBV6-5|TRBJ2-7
TGTGCCAGCAGCTCTCCGGGACAGGGCGAAGCCTACGAGCAGTACTTC
CASSSPGQGEAYEQYF